The rows below give T cell receptor beta chains drawn from one sample of a study of control samples from healthy donors and cancer patients. Using immunoSEQ multiplex PCR, the repertoire was profiled, and TCRdb retains in-frame clones only, with some absent. The table lists roughly 30,000 clones, about 90% of them singletons. The specimen sequenced was formalin-fixed, paraffin-embedded tissue. The receptors were gathered from a female donor with melanoma. The CDR3 runs from the conserved cysteine through the conserved F or W. D genes are given only for firm matches. Clone size appears in some rows only: once, few, many, or a class for an expanded clone.

CDR3nt	CDR3aa	d_gene	j_gene	abundance	v_gene
TGTGCCAGCAGTCATAACAATGAGCAGTTCTTC	CASSHNNEQFF	NA	TRBJ2-1	NA	TRBV6-6
TGTGCCAGCAGTTACTCGGAGAAGGGGGTGGGTGAGCAGTTCTTC	CASSYSEKGVGEQFF	NA	TRBJ2-1	NA	TRBV6-5
TGCGCCAGCAGCCAAGGCTCTAGCGGGAACTACGAGCAGTACTTC	CASSQGSSGNYEQYF	TRBD2	TRBJ2-7	once	TRBV4-3
TGTGCCAGTAGTATAGCCCGGGGACTAGCGGGAGCCGGGGAGCTGTTTTTT	CASSIARGLAGAGELFF	TRBD2	TRBJ2-2	NA	TRBV19
TGTGCCAGCAGCTCATCGAACACCGGGGAGCTGTTTTTT	CASSSSNTGELFF	NA	TRBJ2-2	NA	TRBV7-7
TGTGCCAGCAGCCCTGGACAGGAGGAGACCCAGTACTTC	CASSPGQEETQYF	TRBD1	TRBJ2-5	NA	TRBV3-1/TRBV3-2
TGTGCCAGCAGCTTAGGAGCGGAAGAGCAGTACTTC	CASSLGAEEQYF	NA	TRBJ2-7	NA	TRBV13
TGCGCCAGCGTCCCTAGCCGATTGGCTTCGTGGAATGAGCAGTTCTTC	CASVPSRLASWNEQFF	NA	TRBJ2-1	NA	TRBV10-2
TGTGCCAGCAGCTTGAAAGGGCCCAGCAATCAGCCCCAGCATTTT	CASSLKGPSNQPQHF	NA	TRBJ1-5	NA	TRBV5-6
TGTGCCAGCAGGCCCCGCGGCAGCTACTCCTACGAGCAGTACTTC	CASRPRGSYSYEQYF	NA	TRBJ2-7	NA	TRBV6-5
TGTGCCAGCGGATATAAGAGCTCCTACAATGAGCAGTTCTTC	CASGYKSSYNEQFF	NA	TRBJ2-1	NA	TRBV6-5
TGTGCCAGCAGCTTATCGGTCTATGGCTACACCTTC	CASSLSVYGYTF	NA	TRBJ1-2	NA	TRBV7-9